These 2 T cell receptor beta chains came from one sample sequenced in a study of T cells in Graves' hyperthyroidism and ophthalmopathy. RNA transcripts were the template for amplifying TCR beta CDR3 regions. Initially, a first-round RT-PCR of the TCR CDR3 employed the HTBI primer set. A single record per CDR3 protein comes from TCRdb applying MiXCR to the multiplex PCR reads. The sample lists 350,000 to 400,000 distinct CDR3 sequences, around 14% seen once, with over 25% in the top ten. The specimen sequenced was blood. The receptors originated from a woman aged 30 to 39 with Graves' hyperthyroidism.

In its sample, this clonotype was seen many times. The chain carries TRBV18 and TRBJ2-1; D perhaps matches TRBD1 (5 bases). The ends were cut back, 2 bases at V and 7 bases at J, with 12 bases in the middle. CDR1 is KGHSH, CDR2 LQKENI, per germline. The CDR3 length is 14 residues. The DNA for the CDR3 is TGTGCCAGCTCACCAGAGAACCAGGGAAATGAGCAGTTCTTC. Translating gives CASSPENQGNEQFF.

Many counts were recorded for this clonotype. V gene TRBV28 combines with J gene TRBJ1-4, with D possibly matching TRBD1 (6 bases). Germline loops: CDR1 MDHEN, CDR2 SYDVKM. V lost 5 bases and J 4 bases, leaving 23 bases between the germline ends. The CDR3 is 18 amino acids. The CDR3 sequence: CASSPRRGRGYGNEKLFF. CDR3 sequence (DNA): TGTGCCAGCAGTCCCCGACGGGGCAGGGGCTATGGTAATGAAAAACTGTTTTTT. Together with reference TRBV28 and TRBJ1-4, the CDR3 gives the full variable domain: DVKVTQSSRYLVKRTGEKVFLECVQDMDHENMFWYRQDPGLGLRLIYFSYDVKMKEKGDIPEGYSVSREKKERFSLILESASTNQTSMYLCASSPRRGRGYGNEKLFFGSGTQLSVL.